One sample yielded the 28 T cell receptor beta chains listed below, sequenced in a study of CD8+CD57+ T cells in acquired aplastic anemia. Genomic DNA, serving as template, underwent TCR beta VDJ and CDR3 profiling. TCRdb re-called the reads through MiXCR, storing one row per CDR3 protein. The sample holds some 170,000 distinct CDR3 sequences, around 45% seen once. Sample: sorted CD4+, CD8+, or CD8+CD57+ T cells (not recorded which) from PBMCs. The source is a human donor in good health.

This clonotype has only one observation. This chain links TRBV2 with TRBJ1-1; TRBD1 is a possible D gene (5 bases). V dropped 4 bases and J dropped 4 bases, with 10 bases sitting between them. The CDR3 covers 13 residues. Germline V CDR1 and CDR2: SNHLY, FYNNEI. The CDR3 nucleotides read TGTGCCAGCAGTGTTGGAGGGACCACTGAAGCTTTCTTT. Its translation is CASSVGGTTEAFF.

The gene calls are TRBV12-3 or TRBV12-4 and TRBJ1-3, with D unclear. This CDR3 contains 16 residues. The germline V and J ends were trimmed by 1 base and 0 bases, with 10 bases remaining between them. CDR3: CASSLEKLYSGNTIYF. CDR3 in DNA: TGTGCCAGCAGTTTAGAAAAGCTTTACTCTGGAAACACCATATATTTT.

V gene TRBV29-1 combines with J gene TRBJ2-7; weak D call: TRBD1 (5 bases). This CDR3 contains 11 residues. The V gene lost 6 bases and the J gene lost 4 bases, with 10 bases spanning the gap. CDR1 and CDR2 from the germline V gene are SQVTM and ANQGSEA. The CDR3 reads CSVQQDYEQYF. CDR3 DNA: TGCAGCGTCCAACAGGATTACGAGCAGTACTTC.

The V and J genes are TRBV5-4 and TRBJ1-2; 8 bases align to TRBD1. Germline V CDR1 and CDR2: SGHNT, YYREEE (reference sequence). The CDR3 covers 16 residues. After removal of 3 bases from V and 7 bases from J, the junction contained 14 bases not matched to a gene. CDR3 sequence (DNA): TGTGCCAGCAGCTCCCGGGACAGGCACCCTATTGGTGGCTACACCTTC. Translating it yields CASSSRDRHPIGGYTF.

The chain carries TRBV10-1 and TRBJ2-2; D remains unclear. The V end lost 2 bases, the J end lost 9 bases, and 4 bases lay between the germline ends. Per germline, CDR1 WNHNN and CDR2 SYGVQD (reference sequence). This CDR3 has 11 residues. The CDR3 reads CASSENWELFF. CDR3 sequence (DNA): TGCGCCAGCAGTGAGAATTGGGAGCTGTTTTTT.

In this sample, this clonotype turned up a few times. The chain combines TRBV19 with TRBJ1-6; D is unresolved. The ends were cut back, 10 bases at V and 7 bases at J, with 14 bases in the middle. This CDR3 region has 13 residues. Germline CDR1 is LNHDA and CDR2 is SQIVND (reference sequence). The CDR3 region has the DNA TGTGCCACCACCTTTGGTCCGAATTCACCCCTCCACTTT. Translating it yields CATTFGPNSPLHF. Full variable domain (outside the CDR3, taken from reference TRBV19 and TRBJ1-6): DGGITQSPKYLFRKEGQNVTLSCEQNLNHDAMYWYRQDPGQGLRLIYYSQIVNDFQKGDIAEGYSVSREKKESFPLTVTSAQKNPTAFYLCATTFGPNSPLHFGNGTRLTVT.

This clonotype was seen many times. V gene TRBV7-3 combines with J gene TRBJ2-2; 7 bases are a match to TRBD1. Germline V gene data show CDR1 as SGHTA and CDR2 as FQGTGA. This CDR3 region has 16 residues. After removal of 5 bases from V and 0 bases from J, the junction contained 6 bases not matched to a gene. CDR3 coding DNA: TGTGCCAGCAGCATCCGACAGGGCGCGAACACCGGGGAGCTGTTTTTT. It yields the protein CASSIRQGANTGELFF.

This clonotype turned up a few times. V is TRBV18 and J is TRBJ2-1, with 15 positions matching TRBD2. CDR1 is KGHSH, CDR2 LQKENI, per germline. This CDR3 is 16 amino acids long. Trimming cost V 0 bases and J 7 bases; bases outside gene matches: 1. The CDR3 DNA is TGTGCCAGCTCACCACCCGGGACTAGCGGGAGGAATGAGCAGTTCTTC. This encodes CASSPPGTSGRNEQFF.

This rearrangement joins TRBV7-8 to TRBJ2-1, with a tentative D call TRBD2 (5 bases). Germline V lookup: CDR1 SGHVS, CDR2 FQNEAQ. V dropped 5 bases and J dropped 4 bases, with 18 bases sitting between them. The CDR3 runs to 16 residues. The CDR3 spells CASSPNPEGRYNEQFF. The CDR3 region has the DNA TGTGCCAGCAGCCCGAATCCAGAGGGCCGATACAATGAGCAGTTCTTC. The complete variable domain, with remaining parts taken from reference TRBV7-8 and TRBJ2-1, reads GAGVSQSPRYKVAKRGQDVALRCDPISGHVSLFWYQQALGQGPEFLTYFQNEAQLDKSGLPSDRFFAERPEGSVSTLKIQRTQQEDSAVYLCASSPNPEGRYNEQFFGPGTRLTVL.

The genes are TRBV4-3 and TRBJ1-1, with D possibly TRBD1 on 5 matching bases. V lost 4 bases and J 1 base, leaving 16 bases between the germline ends. CDR3 size: 16 residues. Germline lookup yields CDR1 LGHNA and CDR2 YSLEER. In nucleotides, the CDR3 is TGCGCCAGCAGCCGCTCCGGGACCCAGGGGAACACTGAAGCTTTCTTT. Protein sequence: CASSRSGTQGNTEAFF.

V is TRBV19 and J is TRBJ2-2, with 7 positions matching TRBD1. The CDR3 totals 14 residues. Per germline, CDR1 LNHDA and CDR2 SQIVND (reference sequence). V shed 6 bases and J 3 bases; nucleotides not matched to a gene: 4. Here the CDR3 DNA reads TGTGCCAGTAGCGAGGGGGCCTACACCGGGGAGCTGTTTTTT. As protein: CASSEGAYTGELFF.

This clonotype was counted only a few times. The rearrangement links TRBV29-1 to TRBJ2-7, with D perhaps TRBD2 (5 bases). Looked up from germline, CDR1 is SQVTM and CDR2 is ANQGSEA. The V and J ends lost 3 bases and 0 bases respectively, with 6 bases between them. This CDR3 contains 12 residues. The CDR3 reads CSVDEGSYEQYF. The DNA of the CDR3 is TGCAGCGTTGATGAGGGCTCCTACGAGCAGTACTTC.

V usage is TRBV2 and J usage is TRBJ2-7; maybe TRBD2 (6 bases). Germline CDR1 is SNHLY and CDR2 is FYNNEI. CDR3 length: 13 residues. Trimming cost V 6 bases and J 5 bases, with 14 bases left between them. For the CDR3, the DNA is TGTGCCAGCAGACCACTCCGGGGGAACGAGCAGTACTTC. Protein: CASRPLRGNEQYF.

This clonotype was observed at least ten times. J is TRBJ1-2 and V is TRBV19; TRBD1 matches 9 bases. The V and J ends lost 7 bases and 2 bases, in that order; junction bases with no gene match: 5. The CDR3 covers 14 residues. The V gene's germline CDR1 is LNHDA and CDR2 SQIVND (reference sequence). The CDR3 DNA reads TGTGCCAGTAACACAGGGGGCCAGAACTATGGCTACACCTTC. This encodes CASNTGGQNYGYTF.

The chain links TRBV24-1 to TRBJ2-2; D assignment may be TRBD1 or TRBD2 (5 bases each). Trimming removed 7 bases from V and 7 bases from J, with 18 bases in between. There are 15 residues in the CDR3. Germline V lookup: CDR1 KGHDR, CDR2 SFDVKD. The CDR3 sequence: CATRGTGARGGELFF. The CDR3, as DNA: TGTGCCACCAGGGGAACCGGGGCCCGAGGCGGGGAGCTGTTTTTT.

This clonotype was picked up many times. The chain links TRBV15 to TRBJ2-3, with unresolved D. This CDR3 has 13 amino acids. The V gene's germline CDR1 is LNHNV and CDR2 YYDKDF (reference sequence). V lost 3 bases and J lost 1, with 5 bases in between. CDR3 nucleotide sequence: TGTGCCACCAGCAGCTGGGGCACAGATACGCAGTATTTT. It codes for CATSSWGTDTQYF. The full variable domain, completed using reference TRBV15 and TRBJ2-3, is DAMVIQNPRYQVTQFGKPVTLSCSQTLNHNVMYWYQQKSSQAPKLLFHYYDKDFNNEADTPDNFQSRRPNTSFCFLDIRSPGLGDTAMYLCATSSWGTDTQYFGPGTRLTVL.

With respect to this clonotype: Being one base from a much bigger clone, this may be a read error. The CDR3 loop is CASSLVGGEPNTEALF. CDR3 sequence (DNA): TGCGCCAGCAGCTTGGTAGGCGGAGAACCGAACACTGAAGCTCTCTTT. The V and J genes are TRBV5-1 and TRBJ1-1; D remains ambiguous. This CDR3 region has 16 residues. Germline CDR1 is SGHRS and CDR2 is YFSETQ.

This clonotype was observed at least ten times. J is TRBJ1-5 and V is TRBV20-1, with a tentative D call TRBD1 (5 bases). The V gene's germline CDR1 is DFQATT and CDR2 SNEGSKA (reference sequence). This CDR3 is built from 12 residues. Trimming cost V 6 bases and J 1 base, with 7 bases left between them. CDR3 bases: TGCAGTGCCAGGACAAGCAATCAGCCCCAGCATTTT. Its protein product is CSARTSNQPQHF.

This clonotype was counted once. Without the conserved terminal phenylalanine or tryptophan, this CDR3 likely stems from a read error. The CDR3 DNA is TGTGTCAGCAGTGGACTAGCGGTAACAAATACGCAGTATCTT. As protein: CVSSGLAVTNTQYL. The chain recombines TRBV2 with TRBJ2-3; TRBD2 matches at 10 bases. The CDR3 has 14 residues. Germline loops: CDR1 SNHLY, CDR2 FYNNEI.

The CDR3 region has the DNA TGTGCCAGCAGTTTTGGGACTATCTACGAGCAGTACTTC. Encoded protein: CASSFGTIYEQYF. The genes are TRBV12-3 or TRBV12-4 and TRBJ2-7; 7 bases are shared with TRBD2. The CDR3 sequence is 13 residues long. Trimming removed 3 bases from V and 3 bases from J; junction bases left unmatched: 2.

A word on this clonotype: This may arise from a read error, as a much more abundant clone is one base away. V gene TRBV3-1 combines with J gene TRBJ2-7; D gene unclear. Germline assignment: CDR1 LGHDT and CDR2 YNNKEL (reference sequence). The CDR3 spans 12 residues. CDR3 sequence: CACSHMGIEQYF. CDR3 bases: TGTGCCTGCAGCCATATGGGAATCGAGCAGTACTTC.

J is TRBJ1-1 and V is TRBV25-1, with 7 bases fitting TRBD1. Losses at the gene ends were 5 bases for V and 2 bases for J; bases not matched to a gene: 8. The CDR3 spans 15 residues. Germline V gives CDR1 MGHDK, CDR2 SYGVNS. The CDR3 sequence: CASSFQTGRNTEAFF. The CDR3 DNA reads TGTGCCAGCAGTTTCCAGACAGGGCGAAACACTGAAGCTTTCTTT.

This chain uses TRBV7-3 with TRBJ2-7; 7 bases map to TRBD1. The length of the CDR3 is 15 residues. J gave up 2 bases and V 0 bases, and 4 bases lay outside the gene matches. Germline assignment: CDR1 SGHTA and CDR2 FQGTGA. CDR3 sequence reads: CASSLTGDSTYEQYF. The CDR3 region has the DNA TGTGCCAGCAGCTTAACAGGGGACAGTACCTACGAGCAGTACTTC.

This clonotype was detected a few times. J is TRBJ1-1 and V is TRBV29-1; D remains unclear. With 7 bases removed from V and 2 bases from J, the gap between germline ends came to 11 bases. CDR1 and CDR2 (germline): SQVTM, ANQGSEA. CDR3 length: 12 residues. CDR3 loop: CSGGTPNTEAFF. As DNA, the CDR3 is TGCAGCGGGGGAACACCAAACACTGAAGCTTTCTTT.

This clonotype has just a few counts. The J gene is TRBJ2-7, the V gene TRBV6-1; 8 bases fit TRBD1. Per the germline V gene, CDR1 is MNHNS and CDR2 is SASEGT. The V and J ends lost 5 bases and 6 bases, in that order; junction bases with no gene match: 3. The CDR3 is 12 amino acids. The CDR3 loop reads CASSSGGCEQYF. DNA for the CDR3: TGTGCCAGCAGTTCAGGGGGCTGCGAGCAGTACTTC.

The chain combines TRBV2 with TRBJ2-7; D call uncertain. V dropped 6 bases and J dropped 3 bases, with 18 bases sitting between them. The CDR3 contains 15 residues. Germline V gene lookup returns CDR1 SNHLY and CDR2 FYNNEI. The CDR3 region has the DNA TGTGCCAGCAGGGCCGGGTCCCGGGCCCACTACGAGCAGTACTTC. It is translated as CASRAGSRAHYEQYF.

The table lists this clonotype with many counts. The J gene is TRBJ2-1, the V gene TRBV7-6; D call uncertain. CDR1 is SGHVS and CDR2 is FNYEAQ in the germline V gene. Trimming stripped 4 bases from V and 6 bases from J, with 10 bases between. This CDR3 comprises 13 residues. CDR3 nucleotides: TGTGCCAGCAGCTCCGGAGTCCGCAATGAGCAGTTCTTC. Translation gives CASSSGVRNEQFF.

This clonotype was detected once. A much more abundant neighbour one base away suggests this may be a read error. The chain couples TRBV9 to TRBJ1-4, with a tentative D call TRBD1 (5 bases). The CDR3 contains 15 residues. From germline, CDR1 is SGDLS and CDR2 YYNGEE. CDR3 coding DNA: TGTGCCAGCAGCGTAGCAGGGCAGGGCAGTGAAAGACTGTTTTTT. This encodes CASSVAGQGSERLFF.